Reported below is one TCR beta chain. The germline gives CDR1 SGHRS, CDR2 YFSETQ. CDR3 length: 15 residues. Trimming left V 0 bases short and J 1 base short, with 11 bases between. This sample stems from a study of cytomegalovirus exposure and HLA in healthy donors. PCR was performed using 60 Vbeta and 13 Jbeta primers. The table came from immunoSEQ multiplex PCR; TCRdb's copy has only in-frame clones and leaves some out. The top ten hold around 5.7% of the sample, which has 200,000 to 300,000 clones, 82% seen once. The rearrangement joins TRBV5-1 to TRBJ2-7; a possible D gene is TRBD1 (6 bases). The sequence derives from a woman aged 40 to 50 in good health and CMV-seropositive. The sample consisted of PBMCs. The CDR3 is CASSLEGDASYEQYF. CDR3 DNA sequence: TGCGCCAGCAGCTTGGAGGGGGACGCTTCCTACGAGCAGTACTTC.